Listed below are T cell receptor beta chains from one sample, sequenced in a study of cytomegalovirus exposure and HLA in healthy donors. TCRdb's table, derived via immunoSEQ multiplex PCR, lists solely in-frame clones and lacks some. The data show 100,000 to 150,000 clones, with over 60% seen just once and around 4.8% held by the top ten. The sample comprised PBMCs. These receptors all stem from a man in his sixties in good health and CMV-seropositive. Each CDR3 is given with its conserved first and last residue. The order of the fields is J gene, D gene, V gene, clone size, CDR3 protein, CDR3 DNA. D genes are given only for firm matches. Expanded clones get a size class; other rows say once, few or many, or leave the size out.

J: TRBJ2-5; D: -; V: TRBV10-3; size: -; CDR3: CAISDPVNSRETQYF; DNA: TGTGCCATCAGTGATCCAGTAAATTCGCGGGAGACCCAGTACTTC
J: TRBJ2-6; D: TRBD1; V: TRBV11-2; size: once; CDR3: CASSGFNRGSSGANVLTF; DNA: TGTGCCAGCAGCGGATTTAACAGGGGGAGCTCTGGGGCCAACGTCCTGACTTTC
J: TRBJ2-2; D: TRBD2; V: TRBV9; size: -; CDR3: CASSVEVGSSGGNGELFF; DNA: TGTGCCAGCAGCGTAGAAGTCGGGTCTAGCGGGGGGAACGGGGAGCTGTTTTTT
J: TRBJ2-7; D: TRBD1; V: TRBV5-4; size: few; CDR3: CASSLDAGTGFLSYEQYF; DNA: TGTGCCAGCAGCCTTGATGCCGGGACAGGATTCCTATCCTACGAGCAGTACTTC
J: TRBJ2-3; D: -; V: TRBV6-1; size: -; CDR3: CASSVPGGTDTQYF; DNA: TGTGCCAGCAGTGTACCCGGAGGCACAGATACGCAGTATTTT
J: TRBJ2-5; D: -; V: TRBV5-3; size: once; CDR3: CARSSDPETQYF; DNA: TGTGCCAGAAGCAGCGACCCGGAGACCCAGTACTTC
J: TRBJ2-7; D: TRBD1; V: TRBV6-5; size: few; CDR3: CASSYRDSYEQYF; DNA: TGTGCCAGCAGTTACCGGGACAGCTACGAGCAGTACTTC
J: TRBJ1-2; D: -; V: TRBV6-5; size: few; CDR3: CASSRTGNGGYTF; DNA: TGTGCCAGCAGTAGAACAGGGAATGGCGGCTACACCTTC
J: TRBJ1-2; D: TRBD1; V: TRBV19; size: -; CDR3: CASSIRGQIGYTF; DNA: TGTGCCAGTAGTATACGGGGACAGATTGGCTACACCTTC
J: TRBJ1-2; D: TRBD1; V: TRBV5-4; size: -; CDR3: CASSLDRVLWGYTF; DNA: TGTGCCAGCAGCCTGGACAGGGTCTTGTGGGGCTACACCTTC
J: TRBJ2-5; D: -; V: TRBV18; size: -; CDR3: CASSPLDWQETQYF; DNA: TGTGCCAGCTCACCTCTGGACTGGCAAGAGACCCAGTACTTC
J: TRBJ2-6; D: -; V: TRBV18; size: -; CDR3: CASSPLSRRNSGANVLTF; DNA: TGTGCCAGCTCACCTTTGAGTAGGAGGAACTCTGGGGCCAACGTCCTGACTTTC
J: TRBJ1-3; D: -; V: TRBV6-1; size: few; CDR3: CASSGNPLGSSSGNTIYF; DNA: TGTGCCAGCAGTGGAAACCCCCTCGGTTCTTCCTCTGGAAACACCATATATTTT
J: TRBJ2-5; D: -; V: TRBV9; size: -; CDR3: CASTVGGGQETQYF; DNA: TGTGCCAGCACCGTAGGGGGGGGGCAAGAGACCCAGTACTTC
J: TRBJ1-2; D: -; V: TRBV7-8; size: -; CDR3: CASSLASGGYTF; DNA: TGTGCCAGCAGCTTAGCGTCCGGTGGCTACACCTTC
J: TRBJ2-3; D: -; V: TRBV7-9; size: -; CDR3: CASTLTLTSTDTQYF; DNA: TGTGCCAGCACCTTGACACTTACTAGCACAGATACGCAGTATTTT
J: TRBJ1-4; D: -; V: TRBV4-2; size: -; CDR3: CASSQDGGRNNEKLFF; DNA: TGTGCCAGCAGCCAAGATGGCGGCAGAAATAATGAAAAACTGTTTTTT
J: TRBJ1-6; D: -; V: TRBV7-3; size: -; CDR3: CASSLWGGENSPLHF; DNA: TGTGCCAGCAGCTTATGGGGGGGCGAGAATTCACCCCTCCACTTT
J: TRBJ2-7; D: TRBD1; V: TRBV5-1; size: once; CDR3: CASSLAPDRGGEQYF; DNA: TGCGCCAGCAGCTTGGCCCCAGACAGGGGTGGCGAGCAGTACTTC
J: TRBJ1-6; D: -; V: TRBV6-5; size: -; CDR3: CASSYRLSAYNSPLHF; DNA: TGTGCCAGCAGTTATAGACTGTCCGCATATAATTCACCCCTCCACTTT
J: TRBJ2-2; D: -; V: TRBV18; size: -; CDR3: CASSPANTGELFF; DNA: TGTGCCAGCTCACCCGCGAACACCGGGGAGCTGTTTTTT
J: TRBJ1-5; D: TRBD1; V: TRBV6-5; size: -; CDR3: CASSSLDRGAQHF; DNA: TGTGCCAGCAGTTCTTTGGACAGGGGGGCCCAGCATTTT